The present entry profiles one T cell receptor beta chain with its context. The V and J ends lost 3 bases and 0 bases respectively, with 14 bases between them. Germline V lookup: CDR1 LNHDA, CDR2 SQIVND (reference sequence). CDR3 length equals 16 residues. This entry belongs to a study of control samples from healthy donors and cancer patients. Profiled with immunoSEQ multiplex PCR; TCRdb holds only in-frame clones, not every one. The sample lists 100,000 to 150,000 clones, 80% to 95% occurring once. This chain links TRBV19 with TRBJ1-2, with D maybe TRBD1 (6 bases). The material sequenced was PBMCs. The TCR was taken from an elderly man with head and neck cancer. The CDR3 DNA reads TGTGCCAGTAGTATGATGGGGGCAGCCACTAACTATGGCTACACCTTC. It is translated as CASSMMGAATNYGYTF.